Sequencing of this T cell receptor (beta chain) was carried out in a study of glioma-infiltrating T cells after dendritic cell vaccination. Repertoires were generated with immunoSEQ multiplex PCR, while TCRdb's copy carries only in-frame clones and drops some. The sample yields around 73,000 clones, around 80% seen once. CDR1 and CDR2 from the germline V gene are SGHRS and YFSETQ. Trimming left V 0 bases short and J 6 bases short, with 10 bases between. CDR3 size: 14 residues. This chain uses TRBV5-1 with TRBJ2-1, with D perhaps matching TRBD2 (5 bases). The source of this sequence is a human donor with glioblastoma. The sample in question was blood, obtained before dendritic cell vaccination. The CDR3 DNA follows: TGCGCCAGCAGCTTGGTTTCGGGAAGCAATGAGCAGTTCTTC. It codes for CASSLVSGSNEQFF. The variable domain in full, with the rest retrieved from reference TRBV5-1 and TRBJ2-1, is KAGVTQTPRYLIKTRGQQVTLSCSPISGHRSVSWYQQTPGQGLQFLFEYFSETQRNKGNFPGRFSGRQFSNSRSEMNVSTLELGDSALYLCASSLVSGSNEQFFGPGTRLTVL.